This T cell receptor beta chain came from a study of blood T cells in healthy people across ages. Study-level points and caveats: Percentage of naive T cells showed a strong correlation with TCR beta diversity.

This clonotype was detected many times. Its antigen is undetermined. It was with a sample-barcoded 5' primer and a J-beta primer mix that a second PCR of roughly 7 to 11 cycles was run. A minimum of 2.5 million CDR3-containing paired-end reads was obtained for each sample. TCRdb processed the 5' RACE reads anew with MiXCR; each CDR3 protein has one entry. The data hold over a million distinct CDR3 sequences, with roughly 24% observed a single time. The CDR3 spans 12 residues. V shed 5 bases and J shed 3 bases, with 8 bases lying between them. Germline CDR1 and CDR2: MNHEY and SMNVEV (reference sequence). These data also featured in a second study, about T cells of mothers and their children. This second study says: cDNA synthesis used all extracted RNA, about 1.6 ug per 15 ul.

This TCR derives from a girl aged 2-10 years in good health. Sequenced sample: blood. The gene calls are TRBV27 and TRBJ2-7; possible D gene TRBD1, 6 bases. CDR3 DNA: TGTGCCAGCAGTAAGGACAGCTACGAGCAGTACTTC. Translated, it gives CASSKDSYEQYF.